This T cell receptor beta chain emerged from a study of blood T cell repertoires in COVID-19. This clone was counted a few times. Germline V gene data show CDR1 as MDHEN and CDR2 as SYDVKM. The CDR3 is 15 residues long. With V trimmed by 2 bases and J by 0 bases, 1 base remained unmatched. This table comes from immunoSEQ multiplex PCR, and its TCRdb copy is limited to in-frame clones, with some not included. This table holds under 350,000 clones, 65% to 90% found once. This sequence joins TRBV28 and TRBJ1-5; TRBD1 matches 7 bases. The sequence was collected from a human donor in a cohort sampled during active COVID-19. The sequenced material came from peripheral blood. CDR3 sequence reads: CASSLTGDSNQPQHF. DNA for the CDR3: TGTGCCAGCAGTTTAACAGGGGATAGCAATCAGCCCCAGCATTTT.